What follows are 2 T cell receptor beta chains derived from one specimen sequenced in a study of T cell repertoires in aging, cancer and after chemotherapy. Peripheral blood genomic DNA, not sorted cells or RNA, was the template. A mixed TRB-A/B primer pool amplified rearranged TRB by multiplex touch-down PCR. TCRdb ran MiXCR on the multiplex PCR reads and lists one entry per CDR3 protein. The sample has fewer than 3,000 distinct CDR3 sequences, almost 25% seen once. The sample comprised blood. The receptor set was obtained from a human donor with a solid tumor.

V gene TRBV5-1 combines with J gene TRBJ2-7; D is unresolved. Germline V CDR1 and CDR2: SGHRS, YFSETQ. CDR3 size: 13 residues. The V end lost 5 bases, the J end lost 0 bases, and 9 bases lay between the germline ends. In DNA form, the CDR3 reads TGCGCCAGCAGAAGGCAGGACTCCTACGAGCAGTACTTC. Protein sequence: CASRRQDSYEQYF.

By share of the sample, this clonotype is medium-sized (0.01 to 0.1%). The gene calls are TRBV6-1 and TRBJ1-3, with a weak D call TRBD1 (5 bases). The length of the CDR3 is 14 residues. The germline V gene encodes CDR1 MNHNS and CDR2 SASEGT. Between the trimmed V and J ends, which lost 6 bases and 2 bases, there was a span of 11 bases. The CDR3 region is CASRIRQPGNTIYF. In DNA form, the CDR3 reads TGTGCCAGCAGAATTCGACAGCCTGGAAACACCATATATTTT.